This T cell receptor (beta chain) emerged from a study of control samples from healthy donors and cancer patients. Trimming took off 5 bases at V and 2 bases at J, with 13 bases between the two ends. The CDR3 covers 14 residues. CDR1 and CDR2 (germline): LNHDA, SQIVND (reference sequence). Generated by immunoSEQ multiplex PCR, the TCRdb table keeps only in-frame clones and is missing some. The table records about 20,000 clones, 88% of them present only once. The sample was PBMCs. The chain uses TRBV19 and TRBJ2-7; D unclear. The sequence derives from a woman aged 55 to 70 with head and neck cancer. The CDR3 DNA reads as TGTGCCAGTAGTGGCACGGCAGATGCCTACGAGCAGTACTTC. It specifies CASSGTADAYEQYF.